The entry below gives a single T cell receptor (beta chain) sequence along with its context. Its target is unknown. This record belongs to a study of T-cell memory formation after mild COVID-19. TCRdb fed the 5' RACE reads into MiXCR, producing one record per CDR3 protein. In the table there are 90,000 to 130,000 distinct CDR3 sequences, roughly a sixth of which are singletons. General study results and limits: Confirmation was lacking for SARS-CoV-2 specificity of second-wave clones that peaked on day 37. Contracting clones from day 15 to 85 had balanced CD4/CD8; later expanders favoured CD4+. Most CD4+ clones that shrank were in CM and EM, while CD8+ ones turned up in EMRA.

Sequenced: PBMCs or a T cell subset sorted from them (not recorded which). The receptor was derived from a man between 18 and 29 years old who had mild COVID-19 (a few samples of this study predate the infection). Cell type and time point are not known.

The CDR3 DNA is TGTGCCGGAGACCGAGAGGGGTATGCAGATACGCAGTATTTT. This gives the protein CAGDREGYADTQYF. The chain links TRBV30 to TRBJ2-3; D tentatively fits TRBD1 or TRBD2 (5 bases each). Germline assignment: CDR1 GTSNPN and CDR2 SVGIG (reference sequence). CDR3 size: 14 residues. V was trimmed by 8 bases and J by 4 bases, leaving 19 bases between them.